This T cell receptor (beta chain) was observed in a study of T cells in Graves' hyperthyroidism and ophthalmopathy. Only a few counts were recorded for this clonotype. Antigen: not known. General study results and limits: Stable hyperthyroidism was told apart from ophthalmopathy by a model built on 13 V-J features.

RNA transcripts were the template for amplifying TCR beta CDR3 regions. A set of HTBI primers served as the primers for a first-round RT-PCR of the TCR CDR3. TCRdb called the multiplex PCR reads again in MiXCR, with one record for every CDR3 protein. The table has about 610,000 distinct CDR3 sequences, roughly 14% seen once. Germline CDR1 and CDR2: MGHRA and YSYEKL. V dropped 1 base and J dropped 0 bases, with 7 bases sitting between them. The CDR3 runs 15 residues. The rearrangement joins TRBV4-1 to TRBJ1-5; no clear D. The TCR comes from a woman aged 40 to 50 with Graves' ophthalmopathy. The sample comprised blood. The CDR3 region has the DNA TGCGCCAGCAGCCAAGGGTCTAATAGCAATCAGCCCCAGCATTTT. As protein: CASSQGSNSNQPQHF.